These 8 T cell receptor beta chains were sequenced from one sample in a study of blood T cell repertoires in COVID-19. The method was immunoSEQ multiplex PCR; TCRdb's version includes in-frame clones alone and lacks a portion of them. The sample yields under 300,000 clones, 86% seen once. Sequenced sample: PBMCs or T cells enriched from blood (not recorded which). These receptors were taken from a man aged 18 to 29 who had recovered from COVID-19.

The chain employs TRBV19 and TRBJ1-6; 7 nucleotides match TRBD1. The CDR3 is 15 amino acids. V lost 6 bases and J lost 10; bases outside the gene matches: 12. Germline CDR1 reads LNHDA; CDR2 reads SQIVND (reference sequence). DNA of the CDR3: TGTGCCAGTAGCAGAACCAGGGACAGATTATCACCCCTCCACTTT. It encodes CASSRTRDRLSPLHF.

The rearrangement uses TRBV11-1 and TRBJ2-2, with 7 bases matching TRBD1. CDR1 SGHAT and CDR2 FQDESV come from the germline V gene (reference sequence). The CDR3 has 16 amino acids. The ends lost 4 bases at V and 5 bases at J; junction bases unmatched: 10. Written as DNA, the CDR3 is TGTGCCAGCAGCTCACACGCAGGGGGAATGACCGGGGAGCTGTTTTTT. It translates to CASSSHAGGMTGELFF.

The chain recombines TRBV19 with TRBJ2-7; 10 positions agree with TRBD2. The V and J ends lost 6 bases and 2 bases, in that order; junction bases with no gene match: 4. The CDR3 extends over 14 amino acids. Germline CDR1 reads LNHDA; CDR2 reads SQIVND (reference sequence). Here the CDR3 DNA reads TGTGCCAGTAGCCCCCTAGCGGGAGCCTACGAGCAGTACTTC. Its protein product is CASSPLAGAYEQYF.

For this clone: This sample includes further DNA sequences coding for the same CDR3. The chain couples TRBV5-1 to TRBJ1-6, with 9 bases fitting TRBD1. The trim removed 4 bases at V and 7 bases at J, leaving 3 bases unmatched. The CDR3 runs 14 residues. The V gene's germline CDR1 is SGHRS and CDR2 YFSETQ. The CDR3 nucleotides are TGCGCCAGCAGCCTCGGACAGGGGAATTCACCCCTCCACTTT. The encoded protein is CASSLGQGNSPLHF.

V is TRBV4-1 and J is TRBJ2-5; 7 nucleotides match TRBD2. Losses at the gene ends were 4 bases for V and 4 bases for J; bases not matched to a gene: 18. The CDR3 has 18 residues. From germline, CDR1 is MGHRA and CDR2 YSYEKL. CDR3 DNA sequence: TGCGCCAGCAGCCCCGGAATAGTGACCCGACTAGCCCCAGAGACCCAGTACTTC. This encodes CASSPGIVTRLAPETQYF.

CDR3 loop: CASSLTGILTDTQYF. As DNA, the CDR3 is TGTGCCAGCAGCTTGACAGGGATCCTGACAGATACGCAGTATTTT. V usage is TRBV7-9 and J usage is TRBJ2-3, with TRBD1 identical over 7 bases. Per germline, CDR1 SEHNR and CDR2 FQNEAQ (reference sequence). Trimming removed 3 bases from V and 3 bases from J; junction bases left unmatched: 6. This CDR3 has 15 residues.

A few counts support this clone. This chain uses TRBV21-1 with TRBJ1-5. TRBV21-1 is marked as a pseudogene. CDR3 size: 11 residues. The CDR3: CHGPGVQPQHF. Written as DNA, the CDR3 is TGCCATGGTCCGGGGGTTCAGCCCCAGCATTTT.

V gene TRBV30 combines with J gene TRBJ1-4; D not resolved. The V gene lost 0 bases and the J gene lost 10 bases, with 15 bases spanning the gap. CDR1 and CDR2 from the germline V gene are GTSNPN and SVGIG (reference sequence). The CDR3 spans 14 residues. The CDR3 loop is CAWSVMVSARKLFF. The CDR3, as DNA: TGTGCCTGGAGTGTAATGGTGTCTGCTAGAAAACTGTTTTTT.